This T cell receptor beta chain was identified during a study of T-cell reconstitution after alpha-beta-depleted transplantation in children. The V end was cut by 3 bases, the J end by 2 bases, with 11 bases between. CDR3 length: 13 residues. Per germline, CDR1 DFQATT and CDR2 SNEGSKA (reference sequence). This clonotype was recorded many times. The TCRbeta library incorporated unique molecular identifiers. TCRdb independently ran MiXCR on the PCR reads; one entry per CDR3 protein. Here the sample spans approximately 240,000 distinct CDR3 sequences, 9.7% being singletons. The V and J genes are TRBV20-1 and TRBJ2-7; D is perhaps TRBD1 (6 bases). Specimen: PBMCs from the stem cell graft donor, collected from the stem cell graft. The clonotype comes from a human donor who donated a stem cell graft to a child with SCID. The DNA of the CDR3 is TGCAGTGCTAGGCCACAGGGAACCTACGAGCAGTACTTC. Amino acids: CSARPQGTYEQYF.